One T cell receptor (beta chain) is described in this entry. Its antigen is unknown. Base qualities were left out, and no much larger clone turns up one base away. This specimen comes from a study of Ad26.COV2.S vaccination and SARS-CoV-2 variants (dated by TCRdb to about 2021). In the study overall: Vaccine-arm donors were drawn from COV1001, a multicentre, randomized, double-blind, placebo-controlled phase I-IIa trial of Ad26.COV2.S in healthy adults. A total of about 30 samples were included in the TCR-sequenced set, comprising roughly 19 Ad26.COV2.S vaccine recipients, 5 placebo recipients and 8 SARS-CoV-2 convalescent individuals. Investigators remained blinded to trial group allocation during experiments and outcome assessment. Ad26.COV2.S was administered intramuscularly at 5 x 10^10 or 1 x 10^11 viral particles, either as a single shot or as two shots given 56 days apart. TCRbeta repertoire sequencing was used to assess the specificity and breadth of SARS-CoV-2-reactive T cell receptors after Ad26.COV2.S vaccination. Trial participants were randomized into five groups of five, in which low-dose or high-dose Ad26.COV2.S was given once or twice, or placebo was given on both occasions. Points the paper makes about the study in general: After vaccination, substantial breadth of spike-specific CD8+ and CD4+ T cell responses was reported. Spike-specific TCR breadth was higher in Ad26.COV2.S recipients than in placebo recipients (P = 0.0014). Comparable non-spike TCR breadth was observed between vaccine and placebo recipients, consistent with only spike being contained in the vaccine. It was noted by the authors that total T cell responses may have been underestimated by the TCR breadth and depth analyses. The study was not powered for comparison of responses between vaccine doses or regimens.

TCRbeta CDR3 regions were sequenced with the immunoSEQ Assay. After extraction, genomic DNA underwent amplification by bias-controlled multiplex PCR, followed by high-throughput sequencing. Regarding the original processing steps: To quantify the absolute abundance of each unique TCRbeta CDR3 region, sequences were collapsed and filtered. T cell fraction was estimated by normalization of TCRbeta template counts to usable DNA, with usable DNA being measured through amplification of reference genes present in all nucleated cells. Repertoire TCRs were annotated as SARS-CoV-2-specific by exact matching of V gene, CDR3 amino acid sequence and J gene to a known reactive TCR set. MIRA supplied the reference SARS-CoV-2 TCR set, which was filtered for enrichment in COVID-19-positive ImmuneCODE repertoires so that public or cross-reactive TCRs were removed. Using the MIRA antigens, annotated TCRs were further analysed by specific ORF or by position within an ORF. Depth was the summed frequency of annotated unique rearrangements, while breadth was defined as annotated unique rearrangements over total unique productive rearrangements. Two-sided Wilcoxon rank-sum tests were used to compare TCR breadth between groups. TCRdb stores this immuneACCESS table with in-frame sequences only. Part of the clones is absent; in the studies checked, under half of the shortfall reflects unresolved V genes, and no reason is known for the rest. The D gene and trimming were derived from the DNA, and the V and J assignments and clone size from that table. The sample contains more than 400,000 clones, about 90% of them found a single time. The top ten hold about 4.1% of the sample.

For CDR1 and CDR2, the germline V gene (reference sequence) lists LGHDT and YNNKEL. The CDR3 runs 15 amino acids, cysteine and phenylalanine included. This entry keeps only the CDR3 DNA: 45 bases, framed from base 1. V is pared back by 1 base and J by 7 bases, with 15 bases lying between the germline termini. Taken with the paper, the label for treatment or condition translates to: around 19 received Ad26.COV2.S at low or high dose, single or two shots; several received placebo; per-sample allocation not given. Repertoires of vaccine and placebo recipients were sequenced from samples collected on day 63 after the first injection. In Cohort 1b, 25 to 30 adults aged 18-55 years were enrolled at a single site in Boston, USA, between 29 July and 7 August 2020. As a vaccine, Ad26.COV2.S was a replication-incompetent adenovirus type 26 vector that expressed a prefusion-stabilized SARS-CoV-2 spike protein derived from the original Wuhan strain.

The receptor's source is a person aged 18-65 years who received the Ad26.COV2.S COVID-19 vaccine or a placebo. The chain couples TRBV3-1 (or the pseudogene TRBV3-2) to TRBJ2-3, with no D gene named confidently. The source was peripheral blood, collected in a trial of Ad26.COV2.S vaccine versus placebo. The DNA is TGTGCCAGCAGCCAAGGTTTGATGAGCGCCTATACGCAGTATTTT. The resulting protein is CASSQGLMSAYTQYF.